These 3 T cell receptor beta chains were all obtained from the same sample, sequenced in a study of T cell responses to AZD1222 COVID-19 vaccine. TCRdb's copy holds only in-frame clones and misses some; the assay was immunoSEQ multiplex PCR. The repertoire holds 150,000 to 200,000 clones, with roughly 87% as singletons. The specimen was peripheral blood, collected on day 0 of AZD1222 vaccination. The receptors stem from an adult in good health.

J is TRBJ1-4 and V is TRBV7-9; TRBD1 is a possible D gene (5 bases). Germline V gene sequence: CDR1 SEHNR, CDR2 FQNEAQ (reference sequence). This CDR3 is 15 amino acids long. The ends were cut back, 5 bases at V and 3 bases at J, with 13 bases in the middle. CDR3 in DNA: TGTGCCAGCAGCCTTGGGGCGGGAGCTAATGAAAAACTGTTTTTT. Its translation is CASSLGAGANEKLFF.

The chain uses TRBV13 and TRBJ2-2; D not resolved. V shed 2 bases and J shed 7 bases, with 5 bases lying between them. CDR3 length: 12 amino acids. Germline V gene sequence: CDR1 PRHDT, CDR2 FYEKMQ (reference sequence). CDR3 loop: CASSLSGGELFF. CDR3 DNA: TGTGCCAGCAGCTTATCCGGCGGGGAGCTGTTTTTT.

The rearrangement uses TRBV7-9 and TRBJ2-1, with D tentatively TRBD2 (6 bases). The germline V gene encodes CDR1 SEHNR and CDR2 FQNEAQ (reference sequence). The length of the CDR3 is 16 residues. Trimming left V 0 bases short and J 6 bases short, with 15 bases between. This chain's CDR3 is CASSLAGSTSSNEQFF. The DNA for the CDR3 is TGTGCCAGCAGCTTAGCAGGGTCGACTAGTTCCAATGAGCAGTTCTTC.